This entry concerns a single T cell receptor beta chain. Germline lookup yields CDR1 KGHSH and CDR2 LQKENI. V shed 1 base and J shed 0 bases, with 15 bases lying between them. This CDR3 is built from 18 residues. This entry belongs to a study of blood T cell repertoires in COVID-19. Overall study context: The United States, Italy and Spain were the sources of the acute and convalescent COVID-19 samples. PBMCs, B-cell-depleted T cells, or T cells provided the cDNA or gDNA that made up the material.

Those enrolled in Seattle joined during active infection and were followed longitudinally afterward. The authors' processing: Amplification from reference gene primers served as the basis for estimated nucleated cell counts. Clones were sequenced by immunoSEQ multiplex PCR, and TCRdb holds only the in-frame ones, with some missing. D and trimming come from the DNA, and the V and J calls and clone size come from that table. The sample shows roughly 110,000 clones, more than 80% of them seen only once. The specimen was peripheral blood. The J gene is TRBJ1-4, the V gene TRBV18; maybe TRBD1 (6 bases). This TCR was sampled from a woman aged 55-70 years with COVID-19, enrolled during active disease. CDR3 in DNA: TGTGCCAGCTCACCACTACAGGGTACCCTTGCAACTAATGAAAAACTGTTTTTT. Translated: CASSPLQGTLATNEKLFF. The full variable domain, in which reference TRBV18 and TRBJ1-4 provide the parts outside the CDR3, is NAGVMQNPRHLVRRRGQEARLRCSPMKGHSHVYWYRQLPEEGLKFMVYLQKENIIDESGMPKERFSAEFPKEGPSILRIQQVVRGDSAAYFCASSPLQGTLATNEKLFFGSGTQLSVL.